This record looks at one TCR beta chain sequence and its context. This table comes from immunoSEQ multiplex PCR, and its TCRdb copy is limited to in-frame clones, with some not included. The data hold 90,000 to 100,000 clones, with about 95% observed a single time. The data stem from a study of technical replicates of blood from a few donors. With 0 bases removed from V and 8 bases from J, the gap between germline ends came to 11 bases. CDR1 SGHVS and CDR2 FQNEAQ come from the germline V gene. There are 14 residues in the CDR3. Sequenced sample: T cells isolated from PBMCs. The receptor was derived from a human donor in good health. The V call is TRBV7-8, the J call TRBJ2-1; a weak D match, TRBD2 (5 bases). Here the CDR3 DNA reads TGTGCCAGCAGCTTAGCGGGAGTGTTGGATGAGCAGTTCTTC. Its protein is CASSLAGVLDEQFF. Filled out from reference TRBV7-8 and TRBJ2-1, the complete variable domain reads GAGVSQSPRYKVAKRGQDVALRCDPISGHVSLFWYQQALGQGPEFLTYFQNEAQLDKSGLPSDRFFAERPEGSVSTLKIQRTQQEDSAVYLCASSLAGVLDEQFFGPGTRLTVL.